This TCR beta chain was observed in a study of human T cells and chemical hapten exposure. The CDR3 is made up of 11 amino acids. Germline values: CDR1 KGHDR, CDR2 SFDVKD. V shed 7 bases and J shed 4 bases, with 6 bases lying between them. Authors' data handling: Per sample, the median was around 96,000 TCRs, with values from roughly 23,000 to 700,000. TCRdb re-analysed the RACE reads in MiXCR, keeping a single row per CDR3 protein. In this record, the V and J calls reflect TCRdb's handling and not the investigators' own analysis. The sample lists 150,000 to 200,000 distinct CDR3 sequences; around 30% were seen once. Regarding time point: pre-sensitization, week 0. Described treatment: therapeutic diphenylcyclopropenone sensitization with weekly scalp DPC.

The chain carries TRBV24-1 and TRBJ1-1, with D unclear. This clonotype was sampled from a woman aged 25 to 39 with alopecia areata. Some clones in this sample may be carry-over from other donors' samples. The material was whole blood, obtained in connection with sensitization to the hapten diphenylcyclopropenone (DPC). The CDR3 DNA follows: TGTGCCACCAGCCGGGGCACTGAAGCTTTCTTT. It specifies CATSRGTEAFF.